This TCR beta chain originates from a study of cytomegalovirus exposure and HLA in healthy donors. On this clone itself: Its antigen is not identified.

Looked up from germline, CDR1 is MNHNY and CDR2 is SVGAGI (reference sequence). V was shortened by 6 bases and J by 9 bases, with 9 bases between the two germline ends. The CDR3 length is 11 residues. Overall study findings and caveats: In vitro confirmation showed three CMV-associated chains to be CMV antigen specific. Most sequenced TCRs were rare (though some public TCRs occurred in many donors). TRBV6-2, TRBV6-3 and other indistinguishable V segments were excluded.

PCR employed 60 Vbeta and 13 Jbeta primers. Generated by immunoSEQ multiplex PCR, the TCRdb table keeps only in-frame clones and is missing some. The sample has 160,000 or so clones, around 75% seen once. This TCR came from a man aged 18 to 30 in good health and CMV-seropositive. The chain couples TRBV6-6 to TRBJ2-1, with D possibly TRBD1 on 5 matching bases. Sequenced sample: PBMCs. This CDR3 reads CASSLGVEQFF. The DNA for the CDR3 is TGTGCCAGCAGCCTAGGGGTTGAGCAGTTCTTC.